The table lists the clone carrying this T cell receptor (beta chain) with a few counts. Antigen specificity is unknown. This specimen comes from a study of blood T cells in healthy people across ages. Study-wide findings and caveats: Strongly correlated with naive T cell percentage was TCR beta diversity.

The V and J ends lost 3 bases and 0 bases, in that order; junction bases with no gene match: 14. CDR3 length: 17 residues. Per the germline V gene, CDR1 is SQVTM and CDR2 is ANQGSEA. The second PCR ran 7 to 11 cycles with a sample-barcoded 5' primer and J-beta primers. TCRdb re-called the 5' RACE reads through MiXCR, storing one row per CDR3 protein. Among around 690,000 distinct CDR3 sequences listed, roughly three fifths were seen once. The clonotype comes from a man aged 55 to 69 in good health. The chain couples TRBV29-1 to TRBJ2-7; 7 nucleotides line up with TRBD1. Source material: blood. The CDR3 sequence: CSVDVRGNQTHSYEQYF. The CDR3 region has the DNA TGCAGCGTTGACGTCAGGGGGAATCAAACCCACTCCTACGAGCAGTACTTC.